This TCR beta chain was recorded in a study of cytomegalovirus exposure and HLA in healthy donors. The study, taken as a whole, reports: Later work found most CMV-associated TCR beta chains apparently HLA-restricted. Excluded: some indistinguishable V segments such as TRBV6-2 and TRBV6-3. Among the most significant clusters, several appeared linked to common viral pathogens in a later analysis.

CDR1 is SGHRS, CDR2 YFSETQ, per germline. This CDR3 contains 15 residues. Losses at the gene ends were 0 bases for V and 1 base for J; bases not matched to a gene: 3. Comment on this clone: Its antigen is as yet unknown.

Donors were ostensibly healthy at sampling, although undocumented immune exposures were probable. A multiplex PCR was run with 60 Vbeta primers and 13 Jbeta primers. The data were produced by immunoSEQ multiplex PCR, yet TCRdb's version contains in-frame clones alone and is incomplete. The sample table sets out about 48,000 clones. Material for sequencing was PBMCs. The V and J genes are TRBV5-1 and TRBJ1-1; the match to TRBD1 covers 7 bases. The clonotype comes from a male donor in good health and CMV-seropositive. This CDR3 is CASSLGDSSNTEAFF. The DNA for the CDR3 is TGCGCCAGCAGCTTGGGGGACAGCTCGAACACTGAAGCTTTCTTT.